A single sample gave rise to the 21 T cell receptor beta chains below, sequenced in a study of human T cells and chemical hapten exposure. Each CDR3 protein gets one entry after TCRdb re-called the RACE reads with MiXCR. In the table there are some 110,000 distinct CDR3 sequences, 9.5% to 15% of which are singletons. Stated time point: pre-sensitization, week 0. Specified treatment: therapeutic diphenylcyclopropenone sensitization with weekly scalp DPC. Sequencing was performed on whole blood, taken in connection with sensitization to the hapten diphenylcyclopropenone (DPC). These receptors were obtained from a woman aged 45 to 65 with alopecia areata. Some clones in this sample may be carry-over from other donors' samples.

This clonotype has more than one count but fewer than ten. The J gene is TRBJ2-1, the V gene TRBV6-2 or TRBV6-3; D perhaps matches TRBD1 (5 bases). This CDR3 contains 15 residues. V was trimmed by 6 bases and J by 1 base, leaving 13 bases between them. CDR1 and CDR2 (germline): MNHEY, SVGEGT. The CDR3 DNA is TGTGCCAGCAGCCTTACAGGCGCATCCTACAATGAGCAGTTCTTC. Protein: CASSLTGASYNEQFF.

V and J are TRBV7-2 and TRBJ1-1, with D uncertain. The V gene lost 3 bases and the J gene lost 6 bases, with 8 bases spanning the gap. This CDR3 is 12 amino acids long. Germline assignment: CDR1 SGHTA and CDR2 FQGNSA. CDR3 in DNA: TGTGCCAGCAGCTTTGATCGTGCTGAAGCTTTCTTT. Translation: CASSFDRAEAFF.

This clonotype was counted a few times. V is TRBV5-1 and J is TRBJ2-3; D is undetermined. CDR3 length: 17 amino acids. Trimming took 1 base from V and 1 from J, leaving 16 bases between them. Germline CDR1 reads SGHRS; CDR2 reads YFSETQ. CDR3 loop: CASSLWSTGPGTDTQYF. In DNA form, the CDR3 reads TGCGCCAGCAGCTTGTGGAGTACGGGCCCTGGCACAGATACGCAGTATTTT. The variable domain in full, completed from reference TRBV5-1 and TRBJ2-3, reads KAGVTQTPRYLIKTRGQQVTLSCSPISGHRSVSWYQQTPGQGLQFLFEYFSETQRNKGNFPGRFSGRQFSNSRSEMNVSTLELGDSALYLCASSLWSTGPGTDTQYFGPGTRLTVL.

This clonotype was detected ten times or more. This chain links TRBV11-2 with TRBJ2-3; 8 bases align to TRBD2. There are 17 residues in the CDR3. With 2 bases clipped from V and 3 bases from J, the junction kept 10 bases outside the gene matches. In germline, CDR1 is SGHAT, CDR2 FQNNGV. The CDR3 loop reads CASSLRGAGAGTDTQYF. In nucleotides, the CDR3 is TGTGCCAGCAGCTTACGGGGAGCGGGAGCAGGGACAGATACGCAGTATTTT. The full variable domain, in which reference TRBV11-2 and TRBJ2-3 provide the parts outside the CDR3, is EAGVAQSPRYKIIEKRQSVAFWCNPISGHATLYWYQQILGQGPKLLIQFQNNGVVDDSQLPKDRFSAERLKGVDSTLKIQPAKLEDSAVYLCASSLRGAGAGTDTQYFGPGTRLTVL.

The CDR3 DNA follows: TGCGCCAGCAGCCCTTCGACAGGGTCGGAGACCACTGAAGCTTTCTTT. Translated: CASSPSTGSETTEAFF. The chain recombines TRBV5-1 with TRBJ1-1, with 7 positions matching TRBD1. CDR3 length: 16 residues. Germline V lookup: CDR1 SGHRS, CDR2 YFSETQ. V shed 4 bases and J 4 bases; nucleotides not matched to a gene: 13.

This clonotype was seen repeatedly, ten times or more. J is TRBJ1-5 and V is TRBV29-1; no definite D call. This CDR3 contains 15 residues. V lost 4 bases and J lost 4, with 17 bases in between. CDR1 is SQVTM, CDR2 ANQGSEA, per germline. The CDR3 DNA reads TGCAGCGTTGCCTTGGAAGGGCTAGGGAATCAGCCCCAGCATTTT. Protein product: CSVALEGLGNQPQHF.

This clonotype occurred many times. The chain links TRBV10-1 to TRBJ1-6; D is unresolved. The CDR3 spans 13 residues. Germline V gives CDR1 WNHNN, CDR2 SYGVQD (reference sequence). V gave up 0 bases and J gave up 11 bases, with 8 bases separating them. This chain's CDR3 is CASSESSTTPLHF. CDR3 sequence (DNA): TGCGCCAGCAGTGAGTCCTCGACAACACCCCTCCACTTT.

This clonotype turned up a few times. V and J are TRBV11-2 and TRBJ2-7; 9 bases map to TRBD1. Germline V gene data show CDR1 as SGHAT and CDR2 as FQNNGV. The CDR3 is made up of 12 amino acids. Trimming took 5 bases from V and 7 from J; bases not matched to a gene: 3. The CDR3 sequence is CASSPDRGEQYF. The CDR3 DNA follows: TGTGCCAGCAGCCCCGACAGGGGGGAGCAGTACTTC.

This clonotype was recorded at least ten times. This rearrangement joins TRBV5-6 to TRBJ1-1, with unresolved D. Germline values: CDR1 SGHDT, CDR2 YYEEEE. The V and J ends lost 3 bases and 0 bases respectively, with 9 bases between them. The CDR3 runs 14 residues. Here the CDR3 reads CASSYPHMNTEAFF. The CDR3 nucleotides are TGTGCCAGCAGCTACCCACACATGAACACTGAAGCTTTCTTT. Looking up the rest from reference TRBV5-6 and TRBJ1-1 gives the full variable domain: DAGVTQSPTHLIKTRGQQVTLRCSPKSGHDTVSWYQQALGQGPQFIFQYYEEEERQRGNFPDRFSGHQFPNYSSELNVNALLLGDSALYLCASSYPHMNTEAFFGQGTRLTVV.

The V call is TRBV20-1, the J call TRBJ2-1; no firm D call. Per germline, CDR1 DFQATT and CDR2 SNEGSKA (reference sequence). The CDR3 sequence is 15 residues long. V was trimmed by 0 bases and J by 7 bases, leaving 16 bases between them. This chain's CDR3 is CSARDRIVIVNEQFF. In nucleotides, the CDR3 is TGCAGTGCTAGAGATCGAATCGTCATTGTAAATGAGCAGTTCTTC.

In its sample, this clonotype was seen many times. This chain links TRBV24-1 with TRBJ1-5; tentative D call: TRBD1 (5 bases). CDR3 length: 16 residues. Trimming removed 2 bases at V and 2 bases at J, with 12 bases between. Germline CDR1 is KGHDR and CDR2 is SFDVKD. Here the CDR3 reads CATSDSDQGGNQPQHF. The CDR3 nucleotides are TGTGCCACCAGTGATTCCGACCAGGGAGGCAATCAGCCCCAGCATTTT.

This clonotype was seen more than once but under ten times. The V call is TRBV18, the J call TRBJ2-5; 10 nucleotides line up with TRBD2. Germline V gene sequence: CDR1 KGHSH, CDR2 LQKENI. The CDR3 is 16 amino acids. V shed 3 bases and J 6 bases; nucleotides not matched to a gene: 10. CDR3 DNA: TGTGCCAGCTCACCTATAAAGACACTAGCGGGGAAGACCCAGTACTTC. Amino acid sequence: CASSPIKTLAGKTQYF.

J is TRBJ2-7 and V is TRBV29-1; D might be TRBD1 (6 bases). Deletions cut 5 bases from V and 0 bases from J, with 14 bases between. Germline CDR1 is SQVTM and CDR2 is ANQGSEA. The CDR3 sequence is 14 residues long. CDR3 DNA: TGCAGCGTTCCGTCAGGGGATAGCTCCTACGAGCAGTACTTC. Translated, it gives CSVPSGDSSYEQYF.

The sample holds a few counts of this clonotype. V usage is TRBV29-1 and J usage is TRBJ1-2, with TRBD1 matching over 7 bases. V trimming: 5 bases; J trimming: 0 bases; junction bases outside the gene matches: 6. Germline V gene lookup returns CDR1 SQVTM and CDR2 ANQGSEA. This CDR3 contains 14 residues. CDR3: CSVTGAEANYGYTF. CDR3 in DNA: TGCAGCGTTACAGGGGCGGAAGCTAACTATGGCTACACCTTC.

In regard to this clonotype: One end of the junction does not line up with germline, which may come from a read error. The chain joins TRBV12-3 or TRBV12-4 to TRBJ2-5, with D perhaps matching TRBD2 (5 bases). CDR3 length equals 15 residues. The chain's CDR3 is CTSSLSYRGKETQYF. The CDR3 DNA is TGTACCAGCAGTTTAAGTTATCGGGGAAAAGAGACCCAGTACTTC.

This clonotype was detected only a few times. The rearrangement joins TRBV5-1 to TRBJ2-3; D possibly corresponds to TRBD2 (5 bases). Trimming cost V 3 bases and J 1 base, with 9 bases left between them. Germline CDR1 reads SGHRS; CDR2 reads YFSETQ. The CDR3 has 14 residues. The CDR3, as DNA: TGCGCCAGCAGCTCCGGACTTGGCACAGATACGCAGTATTTT. Its translation is CASSSGLGTDTQYF.

This clonotype was seen more than once but under ten times. The CDR3 is CASHYTSEVEQFF. As DNA, the CDR3 is TGTGCCAGCCATTACACTAGCGAGGTTGAGCAGTTCTTC. This chain connects TRBV6-1 to TRBJ2-1; TRBD2 matches at 7 bases. V shed 8 bases, J shed 9 bases, and the junction held 10 bases outside the gene matches. The germline CDR1 and CDR2 sequences are MNHNS and SASEGT. This CDR3 spans 13 amino acids.

This CDR3 reads CASSLAGTTDTQYF. For the CDR3, the DNA is TGCGCCAGCAGCTTGGCGGGGACCACAGATACGCAGTATTTT. The chain couples TRBV5-1 to TRBJ2-3, with D perhaps given as TRBD1 or TRBD2 (5 bases each). Germline CDR1 SGHRS, CDR2 YFSETQ. The ends were cut back, 0 bases at V and 2 bases at J, with 7 bases in the middle. CDR3 size: 14 residues.

The chain recombines TRBV28 with TRBJ2-5, with 8 bases aligning to TRBD2. Germline V gene sequence: CDR1 MDHEN, CDR2 SYDVKM. The V segment lost 5 bases and the J segment 2 bases; nucleotides outside the gene matches: 4. This CDR3 is 14 amino acids long. CDR3 amino acids: CASSRGGPQETQYF. DNA for the CDR3: TGTGCCAGCAGTCGCGGGGGGCCTCAAGAGACCCAGTACTTC.

V and J are TRBV4-1 and TRBJ2-7; D may be TRBD1 (6 bases). CDR1 is MGHRA, CDR2 YSYEKL, per germline. The V end lost 0 bases, the J end lost 5 bases, and 8 bases lay between the germline ends. CDR3 length equals 13 residues. The CDR3 region has the DNA TGCGCCAGCAGCCAAGAGGGGGCAGACGAGCAGTACTTC. Its translation is CASSQEGADEQYF.

The V gene is TRBV5-1, the J gene TRBJ2-1; D not resolved. The CDR3 spans 14 residues. The ends were cut back, 3 bases at V and 6 bases at J, with 13 bases in the middle. Germline values: CDR1 SGHRS, CDR2 YFSETQ. The CDR3 here is CASSSEPAGNEQFF. The DNA of the CDR3 is TGCGCCAGCAGCTCCGAGCCGGCTGGCAATGAGCAGTTCTTC. The full variable domain, completed using reference TRBV5-1 and TRBJ2-1, is KAGVTQTPRYLIKTRGQQVTLSCSPISGHRSVSWYQQTPGQGLQFLFEYFSETQRNKGNFPGRFSGRQFSNSRSEMNVSTLELGDSALYLCASSSEPAGNEQFFGPGTRLTVL.